These 5 T cell receptor beta chains were sequenced from one sample in a study of post-analysis software for immune sequencing data (dated by TCRdb to the mid-2010s). Findings and caveats that apply to the study as a whole: Significantly higher frequencies in patients than in controls were found for roughly 5 TRBV segments, including TRBV5-6, TRBV5-1 and TRBV20-1.

Their target antigens are unknown. The library was made by PCR. TCRdb names Illumina HiSeq 2500 as the instrument used. To reduce PCR and sequencing biases, unique molecular identifiers were incorporated into the TCR beta cDNA libraries. The public reads were reprocessed in TCRdb via fastp at Q25 and MiXCR, keeping in-frame beta chains. Here each entry gathers all rows of one CDR3 protein and keeps the most common genes and DNA. Present in this sample are 600,000 to 700,000 distinct CDR3 sequences, 59% of which were seen just once. Jointly, the top ten make up roughly 12% of the sample. The sample comprised blood. These receptors all come from a girl under 10 years old with multiple sclerosis.

This clonotype showed up just a few times. The V gene is TRBV7-9, the J gene TRBJ1-4, with D uncertain. V was clipped by 5 bases and J by 5 bases, with 12 bases between them. Per the germline V gene, CDR1 is SEHNR and CDR2 is FQNEAQ (reference sequence). The CDR3 sequence is 14 residues long. The CDR3 DNA is TGTGCCAGCAGCGCGGACGGAGGAAATGAAAAACTGTTTTTT. Encoded protein: CASSADGGNEKLFF.

This clonotype was counted between two and nine times. The chain combines TRBV7-9 with TRBJ2-7, with 16 nucleotides matching TRBD2. The CDR3 spans 15 residues. Trimming at V came to 4 bases and at J to 7 bases, leaving 4 bases not matched to a gene. The germline gives CDR1 SEHNR, CDR2 FQNEAQ (reference sequence). DNA of the CDR3: TGTGCCAGCAGCTCGGGACTAGCGGGGGGGATGGAGCAGTACTTC. It codes for CASSSGLAGGMEQYF.

In this sample, this clonotype turned up a few times. V usage is TRBV6-6 and J usage is TRBJ1-5, with 7 bases matching TRBD1. V shed 6 bases, J shed 5 bases, and the junction held 10 bases outside the gene matches. The CDR3 runs to 15 residues. CDR1 and CDR2 from the germline V gene are MNHNY and SVGAGI (reference sequence). CDR3 sequence: CASRKLRDSHQPQHF. The DNA of the CDR3 is TGTGCCAGCAGGAAGTTACGGGACAGTCATCAGCCCCAGCATTTT.

V and J are TRBV20-1 and TRBJ2-3; possible D gene TRBD2, 5 bases. The CDR3 covers 12 residues. Germline values: CDR1 DFQATT, CDR2 SNEGSKA (reference sequence). The V gene lost 6 bases and the J gene lost 2 bases, with 9 bases spanning the gap. In DNA, the CDR3 is TGCAGTGCCGATAGCGACACAGATACGCAGTATTTT. As protein: CSADSDTDTQYF.

This clonotype was recorded a few times. This chain links TRBV20-1 with TRBJ2-1, with TRBD2 identical over 7 bases. This CDR3 comprises 12 residues. The junction had 6 bases not matched to a gene; V was cut back by 5 bases and J by 8 bases. Germline assignment: CDR1 DFQATT and CDR2 SNEGSKA (reference sequence). The CDR3 nucleotides read TGCAGTGCTTCCCTGGCGGGGGATGAGCAGTTCTTC. Translation: CSASLAGDEQFF.